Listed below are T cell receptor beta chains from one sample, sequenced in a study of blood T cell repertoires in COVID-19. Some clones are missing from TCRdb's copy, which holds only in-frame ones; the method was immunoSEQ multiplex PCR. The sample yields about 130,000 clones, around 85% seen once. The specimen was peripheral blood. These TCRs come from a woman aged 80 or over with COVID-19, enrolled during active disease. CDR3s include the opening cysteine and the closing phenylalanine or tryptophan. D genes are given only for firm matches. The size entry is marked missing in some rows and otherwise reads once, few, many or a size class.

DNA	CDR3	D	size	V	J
TGTGCCAGCAGCCAAGGAGACTCGGGATCCTACGAGCAGTACTTC	CASSQGDSGSYEQYF	-	-	TRBV3-1/TRBV3-2	TRBJ2-7
TGTGCCAGCAGCCAAGCTGGAAGAAGCGTTAATGAAAAACTGTTTTTT	CASSQAGRSVNEKLFF	-	-	TRBV3-1/TRBV3-2	TRBJ1-4
TGTGCCAGCAGTTTGCGGGAGCGGCGGAACACTGAAGCTTTCTTT	CASSLRERRNTEAFF	-	once	TRBV28	TRBJ1-1
TGTGCCACCAGTGATTTTTCGAGGGAGGGGCACAATGAGCAGTTCTTC	CATSDFSREGHNEQFF	TRBD2	-	TRBV24-1	TRBJ2-1
TGTGCCAGTAGTCAGGGGGGAGAGACCCAGTACTTC	CASSQGGETQYF	-	-	TRBV19	TRBJ2-5
TGCGCCAGCAGCTCGAGAAGGACAAATACAGATACGCAGTATTTT	CASSSRRTNTDTQYF	-	-	TRBV5-1	TRBJ2-3
TGTGCCAGCAGTTTAATGGCGGCGAGGGGAGGGTACACCTTC	CASSLMAARGGYTF	-	-	TRBV27	TRBJ1-2
TGTGCCACCAGCGCCGAGAGGACTATCAGCAATCAGCCCCAGCATTTT	CATSAERTISNQPQHF	-	-	TRBV15	TRBJ1-5
TGTGCTAGTGGTTTTGCCGTGGGGCCACCGGAGGGCTACACCTTC	CASGFAVGPPEGYTF	-	-	TRBV12-5	TRBJ1-2
TGTGCCAGTAGTTTGCTCCCTAGTCAGCCCCAGCATTTT	CASSLLPSQPQHF	-	-	TRBV19	TRBJ1-5
TGTGCCATCAGTGAGGCCAGGGCTAACTATGGCTACACCTTC	CAISEARANYGYTF	-	-	TRBV10-3	TRBJ1-2
TGTGCCAGCAGCTTAAACTCCAATTCACCCCTCCACTTT	CASSLNSNSPLHF	-	few	TRBV11-3	TRBJ1-6
TGTGCCAGCAGTTTAGCGGCGACAGGGATTAATGAGCAGTTCTTC	CASSLAATGINEQFF	TRBD1	-	TRBV28	TRBJ2-1
TGCGCCAGCAGCGCGACTAGCGGATCTGGCACAGATACGCAGTATTTT	CASSATSGSGTDTQYF	TRBD2	-	TRBV5-1	TRBJ2-3
TGTGCCAGCAGATCAGGGGTCTATGGCTACACCTTC	CASRSGVYGYTF	-	once	TRBV28	TRBJ1-2
TGTGCCAGCAGCTTAATACGGGAGGTTAAGCTATACAATGAGCAGTTCTTC	CASSLIREVKLYNEQFF	TRBD2	-	TRBV7-2	TRBJ2-1
TGTGCCAGCTCACCACAAGGAGCGGGAGGTCCCTACGAGCAGTACTTC	CASSPQGAGGPYEQYF	TRBD2	-	TRBV18	TRBJ2-7
TGTGCCAGCAGTTACCCGGGACTCAATCAGCCCCAGCATTTT	CASSYPGLNQPQHF	-	-	TRBV6-2/TRBV6-3	TRBJ1-5
TGTGCCACCAGGGGGACTAGCGGGAGAAACAATGAGCAGTTCTTC	CATRGTSGRNNEQFF	TRBD2	-	TRBV24-1	TRBJ2-1
TGTGCCAGCAGCCCCGGGGCGGGAGGGCCAGCCAAAAACATTCAGTACTTC	CASSPGAGGPAKNIQYF	TRBD2	once	TRBV7-2	TRBJ2-4
TGTGCCAGCTCACCGGGGACAGCTAACTATGGCTACACCTTC	CASSPGTANYGYTF	TRBD1	-	TRBV18	TRBJ1-2
TGTGCCAGCAGCTTAGACCAGGGGGCGAGTGGCTACACCTTC	CASSLDQGASGYTF	TRBD1	-	TRBV7-9	TRBJ1-2
TGCGCCAGCAGCTCCGGGGGAGGGAACACCGGGGAGCTGTTTTTT	CASSSGGGNTGELFF	-	-	TRBV5-1	TRBJ2-2
TGTGCCAGCAGCCGAGGACTAGCCAATGAGCAGTTCTTC	CASSRGLANEQFF	TRBD2	-	TRBV14	TRBJ2-1
TGTGCCAGCAGCCAAGAGAAGCTCCAGGGGGGTTCGGTGCAGTATTTT	CASSQEKLQGGSVQYF	-	-	TRBV4-2	TRBJ2-3
TGTGCCAGCAGCTTAGTAACAGGGACTAATGAAAAACTGTTTTTT	CASSLVTGTNEKLFF	-	-	TRBV7-9	TRBJ1-4
TGTGCCAGCAGTCGGGCCGTTAGCGGGAGTAGTCCCCACGAGCAGTACTTC	CASSRAVSGSSPHEQYF	TRBD2	-	TRBV6-6	TRBJ2-7
TGTGCCAGCAGCACCCGCGCGGGGTCGGGTATCGCTGAAGCTTTCTTT	CASSTRAGSGIAEAFF	-	-	TRBV5-4	TRBJ1-1
TGTGCCAGCAGCCCTACAGGGATTGAGCAGTTCTTC	CASSPTGIEQFF	-	-	TRBV6-2/TRBV6-3	TRBJ2-1
TGTGCCAGCAGCTTAGGAGGGAGCAATCAGCCCCAGCATTTT	CASSLGGSNQPQHF	-	-	TRBV5-4	TRBJ1-5
TGTGCCAGCTCCTTCGAGCTCAATCAGCCCCAGCATTTT	CASSFELNQPQHF	-	-	TRBV18	TRBJ1-5
TGCGCCAGCAGCCGAAATGGAGGGAGCAGTCACACTGAAGCTTTCTTT	CASSRNGGSSHTEAFF	-	-	TRBV5-1	TRBJ1-1
TGTGCCAGCAGCCCGAAAGGAGGGGGCAATTCACCCCTCCACTTT	CASSPKGGGNSPLHF	TRBD1	-	TRBV6-6	TRBJ1-6
TGTGCCAGCAGTGAACTAGCGGGAGGGCAAGAGACCCAGTACTTC	CASSELAGGQETQYF	TRBD2	-	TRBV6-1	TRBJ2-5
TGTGCCAGCAGTGTTTTGGCGGCCCTTAACTATGGCTACACCTTC	CASSVLAALNYGYTF	-	-	TRBV2	TRBJ1-2
TGTGCCAGCAGCCCTCATACGGGACTAGCGAATAATGAGCAGTTCTTC	CASSPHTGLANNEQFF	TRBD2	-	TRBV3-1/TRBV3-2	TRBJ2-1
TGTGCCAGCAGCTTAGGGGGGGCAGAAGATACGCAGTATTTT	CASSLGGAEDTQYF	-	few	TRBV7-3	TRBJ2-3
TGTGCCAGCAGTTCCCGACCTAGCGGCTACACCTTC	CASSSRPSGYTF	-	-	TRBV12-3/TRBV12-4	TRBJ1-2
TGTGCCAGCAGTCCCGGGACAGGGTTGGGGCGGCGTCAGCCCCAGCATTTT	CASSPGTGLGRRQPQHF	TRBD1	-	TRBV28	TRBJ1-5
TGCAGTGCTAGTACGGACACTGAAGCTTTCTTT	CSASTDTEAFF	-	-	TRBV20-1	TRBJ1-1
TGTGCCAGCAGCCAATTGGGGGGTGGTGATTCACCCCTCCACTTT	CASSQLGGGDSPLHF	-	-	TRBV16	TRBJ1-6
TGTGCCAGCAGCCAATCTCGGCCAGGCACAGGAACGAACACCGGGGAGCTGTTTTTT	CASSQSRPGTGTNTGELFF	-	-	TRBV3-1/TRBV3-2	TRBJ2-2
TGTGCCAGTAGTGTCTTCGGGACTATGAACACCGGGGAGCTGTTTTTT	CASSVFGTMNTGELFF	TRBD2	-	TRBV19	TRBJ2-2
TGTGCCAGTAGTATTTCAGTGAGGAATGAGCAGTTCTTC	CASSISVRNEQFF	-	-	TRBV19	TRBJ2-1
TGTGCCAGCAGCCCGGGACAGGTGAGCAATCAGCCCCAGCATTTT	CASSPGQVSNQPQHF	TRBD1	-	TRBV5-8	TRBJ1-5
TGTGCCAGCAGCCGTCTGACCCTCGGGAGGAATTCACCCCTCCACTTT	CASSRLTLGRNSPLHF	-	few	TRBV3-1/TRBV3-2	TRBJ1-6